This TCR beta chain originates from a study of cytomegalovirus exposure and HLA in healthy donors. It was with 60 Vbeta and 13 Jbeta primers that the PCR ran. Data came from immunoSEQ multiplex PCR; TCRdb stores just in-frame clones and leaves some out. The table shows about 140,000 clones, with about 80% occurring only once. The study's findings and limits: Reports described diagnosis of cytomegalovirus status by the classifier as highly specific and sensitive.

Regarding this clone: Its antigen is currently unknown.

The source material was PBMCs. The clonotype originates from a woman between 18 and 30 years old in good health and CMV-seropositive.

CDR3 sequence (DNA): TGTGCCAGCAGGTTGACAGGGGGGGAAAAACTGTTTTTT. Translated, it gives CASRLTGGEKLFF. V and J are TRBV11-2 and TRBJ1-4; TRBD1 aligns across 9 bases. V shed 6 bases, J shed 8 bases, and the junction held 4 bases outside the gene matches. This CDR3 contains 13 residues. CDR1 SGHAT and CDR2 FQNNGV come from the germline V gene.